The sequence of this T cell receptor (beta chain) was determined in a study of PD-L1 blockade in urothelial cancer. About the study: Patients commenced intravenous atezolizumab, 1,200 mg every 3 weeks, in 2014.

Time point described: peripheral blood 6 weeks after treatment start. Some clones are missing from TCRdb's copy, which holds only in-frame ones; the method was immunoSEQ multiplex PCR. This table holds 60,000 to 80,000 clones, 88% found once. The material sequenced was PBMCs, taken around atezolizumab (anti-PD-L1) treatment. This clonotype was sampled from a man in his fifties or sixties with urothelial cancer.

As DNA, the CDR3 is TGTGCCAGCAGCTTGTCTCCTGGGACTCAAGCCTACGAGCAGTACTTC. It is translated as CASSLSPGTQAYEQYF. The V call is TRBV5-4, the J call TRBJ2-7, with D possibly matching TRBD2 (6 bases). This CDR3 spans 16 amino acids. V lost 1 base to trimming and J lost 2 bases, with 16 bases between them. Germline CDR1 is SGHNT and CDR2 is YYREEE (reference sequence).